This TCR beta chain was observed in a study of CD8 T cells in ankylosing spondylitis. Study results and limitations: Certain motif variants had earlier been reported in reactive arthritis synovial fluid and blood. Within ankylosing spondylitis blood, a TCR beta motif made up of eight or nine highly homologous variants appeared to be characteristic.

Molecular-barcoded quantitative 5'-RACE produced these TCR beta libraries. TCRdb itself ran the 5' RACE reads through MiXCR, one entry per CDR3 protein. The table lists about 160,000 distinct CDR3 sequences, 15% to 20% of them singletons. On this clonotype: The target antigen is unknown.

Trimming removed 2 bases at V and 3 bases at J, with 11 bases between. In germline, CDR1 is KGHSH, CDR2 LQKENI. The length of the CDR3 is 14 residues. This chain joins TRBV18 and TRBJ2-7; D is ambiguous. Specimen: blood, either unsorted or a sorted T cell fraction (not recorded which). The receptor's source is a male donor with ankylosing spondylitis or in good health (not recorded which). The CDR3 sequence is CASSPYEEIYEQYF. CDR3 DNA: TGTGCCAGCTCACCATATGAGGAGATCTACGAGCAGTACTTC.